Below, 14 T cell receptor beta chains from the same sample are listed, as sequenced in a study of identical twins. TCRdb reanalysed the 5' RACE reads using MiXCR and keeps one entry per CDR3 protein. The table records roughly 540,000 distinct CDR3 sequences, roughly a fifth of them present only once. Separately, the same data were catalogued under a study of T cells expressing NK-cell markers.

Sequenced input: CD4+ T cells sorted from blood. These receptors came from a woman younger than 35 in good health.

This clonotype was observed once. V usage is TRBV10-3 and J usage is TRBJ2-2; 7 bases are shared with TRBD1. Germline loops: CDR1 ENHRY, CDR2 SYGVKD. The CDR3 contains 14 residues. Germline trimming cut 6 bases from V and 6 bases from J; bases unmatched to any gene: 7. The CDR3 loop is CAIRPTGDAGELFF. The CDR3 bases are TGTGCCATCAGGCCAACAGGGGACGCCGGGGAGCTGTTTTTT.

CDR3 DNA: TGTGCCAGCAGTTCGGGCTACTATGGCTACACCTTC. As protein: CASSSGYYGYTF. The rearrangement joins TRBV6-5 to TRBJ1-2; D is ambiguous. The CDR3 has 12 residues. V was shortened by 4 bases and J by 3 bases, with 6 bases between the two germline ends. The germline V gene has CDR1 MNHEY and CDR2 SVGAGI.

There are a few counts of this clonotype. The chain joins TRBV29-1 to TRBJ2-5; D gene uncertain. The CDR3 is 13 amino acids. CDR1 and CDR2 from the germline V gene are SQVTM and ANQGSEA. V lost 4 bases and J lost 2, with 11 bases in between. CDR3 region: CSVGRRSQETQYF. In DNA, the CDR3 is TGCAGCGTTGGTAGAAGGTCGCAAGAGACCCAGTACTTC. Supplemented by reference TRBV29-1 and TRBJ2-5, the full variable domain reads SAVISQKPSRDICQRGTSLTIQCQVDSQVTMMFWYRQQPGQSLTLIATANQGSEATYESGFVIDKFPISRPNLTFSTLTVSNMSPEDSSIYLCSVGRRSQETQYFGPGTRLLVL.

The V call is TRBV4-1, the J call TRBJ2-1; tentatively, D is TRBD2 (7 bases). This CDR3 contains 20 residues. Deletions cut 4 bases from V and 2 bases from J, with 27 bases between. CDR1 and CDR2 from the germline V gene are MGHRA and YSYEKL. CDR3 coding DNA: TGCGCCAGCAGCCGCCAAATCTTCAAGGGGGGGCTTAGGACCTACAATGAGCAGTTCTTC. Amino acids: CASSRQIFKGGLRTYNEQFF.

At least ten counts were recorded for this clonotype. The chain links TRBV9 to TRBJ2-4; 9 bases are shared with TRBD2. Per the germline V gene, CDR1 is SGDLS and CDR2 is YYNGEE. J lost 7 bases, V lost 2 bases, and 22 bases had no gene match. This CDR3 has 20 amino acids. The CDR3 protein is CASSVGLAMPAGGRRNIQYF. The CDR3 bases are TGTGCCAGCAGCGTCGGGTTGGCAATGCCAGCGGGAGGTCGAAGGAACATTCAGTACTTC.

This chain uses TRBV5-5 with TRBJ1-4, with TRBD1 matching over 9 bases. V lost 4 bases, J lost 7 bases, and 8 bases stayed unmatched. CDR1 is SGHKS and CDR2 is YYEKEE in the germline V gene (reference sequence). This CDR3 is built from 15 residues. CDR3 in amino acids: CASSVPGTGFEKLFF. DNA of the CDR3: TGTGCCAGCAGCGTCCCCGGGACAGGGTTTGAAAAACTGTTTTTT.

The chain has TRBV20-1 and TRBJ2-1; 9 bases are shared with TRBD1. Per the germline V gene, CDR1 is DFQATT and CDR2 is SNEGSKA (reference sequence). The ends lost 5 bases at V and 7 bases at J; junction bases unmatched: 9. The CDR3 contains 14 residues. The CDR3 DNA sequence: TGCAGTGCTTCTAGGGACAGGGAACAGAATGAGCAGTTCTTC. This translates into CSASRDREQNEQFF.

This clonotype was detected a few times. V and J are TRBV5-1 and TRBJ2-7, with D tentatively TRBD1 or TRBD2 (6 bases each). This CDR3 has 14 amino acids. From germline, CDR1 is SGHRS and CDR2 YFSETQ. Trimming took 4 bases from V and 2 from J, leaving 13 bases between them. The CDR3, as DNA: TGCGCCAGCAGCCCACAGGGAGGAACCTACGAGCAGTACTTC. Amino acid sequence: CASSPQGGTYEQYF.

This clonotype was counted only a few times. The CDR3 here is CSARLASYYTDTQYF. The CDR3 DNA is TGCAGTGCTAGACTAGCCTCCTATTACACAGATACGCAGTATTTT. The genes are TRBV20-1 and TRBJ2-3; weak D call: TRBD2 (5 bases). Trimming pared 2 bases from V and 2 bases from J, leaving 14 bases between. Germline values: CDR1 DFQATT, CDR2 SNEGSKA (reference sequence). The CDR3 covers 15 residues.

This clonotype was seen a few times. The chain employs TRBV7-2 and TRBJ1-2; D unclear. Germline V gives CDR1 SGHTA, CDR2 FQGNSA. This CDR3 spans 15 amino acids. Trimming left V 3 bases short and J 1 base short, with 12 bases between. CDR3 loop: CASSFTRGLNYGYTF. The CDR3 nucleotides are TGTGCCAGCAGCTTCACGCGAGGCCTTAACTATGGCTACACCTTC. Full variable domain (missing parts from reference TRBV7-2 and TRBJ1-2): GAGVSQSPSNKVTEKGKDVELRCDPISGHTALYWYRQSLGQGLEFLIYFQGNSAPDKSGLPSDRFSAERTGGSVSTLTIQRTQQEDSAVYLCASSFTRGLNYGYTFGSGTRLTVV.

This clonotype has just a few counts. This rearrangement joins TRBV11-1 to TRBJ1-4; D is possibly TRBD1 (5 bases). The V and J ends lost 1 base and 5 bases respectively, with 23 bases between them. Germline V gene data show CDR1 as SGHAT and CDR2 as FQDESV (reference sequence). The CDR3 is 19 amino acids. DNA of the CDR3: TGTGCCAGCAGCTTAGAAGCGGGGGAAGGGACGCCCAAGAATGAAAAACTGTTTTTT. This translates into CASSLEAGEGTPKNEKLFF.

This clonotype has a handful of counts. CDR3 sequence: CASKGGGERNIQYF. The CDR3, as DNA: TGCGCCAGCAAAGGAGGGGGGGAAAGGAACATTCAGTACTTC. The chain links TRBV4-1 to TRBJ2-4; D might be TRBD2 (7 bases). Per the germline V gene, CDR1 is MGHRA and CDR2 is YSYEKL. V shed 7 bases and J shed 7 bases, with 17 bases lying between them. The length of the CDR3 is 14 residues.

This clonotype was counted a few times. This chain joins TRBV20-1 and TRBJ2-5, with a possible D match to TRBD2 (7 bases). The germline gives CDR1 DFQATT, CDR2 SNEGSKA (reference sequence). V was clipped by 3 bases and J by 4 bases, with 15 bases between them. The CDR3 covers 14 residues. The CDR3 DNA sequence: TGCAGTGCTAGGGGGGGGGCCTGGAGAGAGACCCAGTACTTC. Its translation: CSARGGAWRETQYF.

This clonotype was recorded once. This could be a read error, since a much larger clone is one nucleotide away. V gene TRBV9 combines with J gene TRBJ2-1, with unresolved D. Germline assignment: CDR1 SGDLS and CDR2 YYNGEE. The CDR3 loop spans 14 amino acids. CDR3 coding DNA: TGTACCAGCAGCCCCAGGATCCTGCGCGATGAGCAGTTCTTC. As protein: CTSSPRILRDEQFF.